This entry concerns a single T cell receptor (beta chain). The entry originates in a study of control samples from healthy donors and cancer patients. Using immunoSEQ multiplex PCR, the repertoire was profiled, and TCRdb retains in-frame clones only, with some absent. Of some 130,000 clones listed, approximately 90% are singletons. Germline V gene lookup returns CDR1 ENHRY and CDR2 SYGVKD. The CDR3 totals 15 residues. Deletions cut 2 bases from V and 3 bases from J, with 11 bases between. Sequencing used blood. The chain joins TRBV10-3 to TRBJ1-3; D may be TRBD1 (6 bases). The receptor's source is a man younger than 35 in good health. Written as DNA, the CDR3 is TGTGCCATCAGTGAGGGCAGGGGTTATGGAAACACCATATATTTT. Protein product: CAISEGRGYGNTIYF.